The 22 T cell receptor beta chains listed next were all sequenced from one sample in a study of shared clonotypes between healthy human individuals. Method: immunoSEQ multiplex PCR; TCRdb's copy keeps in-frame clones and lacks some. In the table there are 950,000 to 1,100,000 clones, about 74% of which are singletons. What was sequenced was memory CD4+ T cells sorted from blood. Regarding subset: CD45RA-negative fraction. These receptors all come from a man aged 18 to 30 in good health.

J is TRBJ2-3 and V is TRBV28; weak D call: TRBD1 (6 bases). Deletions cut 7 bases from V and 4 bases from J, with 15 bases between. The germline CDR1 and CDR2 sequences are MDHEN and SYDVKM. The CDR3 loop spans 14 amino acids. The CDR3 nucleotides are TGTGCCAGCATGGAGACAGGAGTAGCAGATACGCAGTATTTT. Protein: CASMETGVADTQYF.

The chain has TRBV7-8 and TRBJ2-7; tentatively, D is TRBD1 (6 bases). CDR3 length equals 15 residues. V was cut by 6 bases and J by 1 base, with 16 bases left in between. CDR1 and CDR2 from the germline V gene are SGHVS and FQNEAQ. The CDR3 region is CASSPGAGASYEQYF. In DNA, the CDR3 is TGTGCCAGCAGTCCAGGGGCAGGGGCTTCCTACGAGCAGTACTTC.

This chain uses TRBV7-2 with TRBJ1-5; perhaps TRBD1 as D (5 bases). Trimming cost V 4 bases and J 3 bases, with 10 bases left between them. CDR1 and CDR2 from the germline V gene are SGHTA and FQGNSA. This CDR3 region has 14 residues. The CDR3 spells CASSSSGVNQPQHF. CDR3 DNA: TGTGCCAGCAGCTCTTCGGGGGTCAATCAGCCCCAGCATTTT.

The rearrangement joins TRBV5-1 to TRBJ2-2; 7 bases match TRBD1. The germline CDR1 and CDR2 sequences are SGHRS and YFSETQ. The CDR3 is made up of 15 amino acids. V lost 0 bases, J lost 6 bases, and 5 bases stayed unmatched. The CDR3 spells CASSLGGQTSGELFF. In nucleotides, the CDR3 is TGCGCCAGCAGCTTGGGGGGACAGACTTCCGGGGAGCTGTTTTTT.

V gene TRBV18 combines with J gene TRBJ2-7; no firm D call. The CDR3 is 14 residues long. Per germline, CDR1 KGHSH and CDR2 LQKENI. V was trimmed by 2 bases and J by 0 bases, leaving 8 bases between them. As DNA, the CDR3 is TGTGCCAGCTCACCAATGGCAGACTCCTACGAGCAGTACTTC. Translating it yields CASSPMADSYEQYF.

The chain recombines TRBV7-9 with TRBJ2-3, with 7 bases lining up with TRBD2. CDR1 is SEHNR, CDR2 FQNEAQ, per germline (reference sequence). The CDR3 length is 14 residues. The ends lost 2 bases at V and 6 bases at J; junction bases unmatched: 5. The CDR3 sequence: CASSLMLAEDTQYF. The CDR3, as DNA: TGTGCCAGCAGCTTAATGCTAGCGGAGGATACGCAGTATTTT.

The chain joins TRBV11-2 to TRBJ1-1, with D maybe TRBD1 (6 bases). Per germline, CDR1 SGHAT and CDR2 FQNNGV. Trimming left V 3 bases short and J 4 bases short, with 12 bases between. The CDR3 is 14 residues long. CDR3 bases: TGTGCCAGCAGCTTGAACAGGGAGGCCACTGAAGCTTTCTTT. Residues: CASSLNREATEAFF.

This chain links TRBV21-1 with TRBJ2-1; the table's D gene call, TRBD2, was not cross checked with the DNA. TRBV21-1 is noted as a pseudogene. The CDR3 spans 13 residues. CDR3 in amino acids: CASSIQIAGHGFF. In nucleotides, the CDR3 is TGTGCCAGCAGCATACAGATAGCGGGACATGGGTTCTTC.

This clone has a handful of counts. The CDR3 spells CASSLVTGVNTEAFF. CDR3 in DNA: TGTGCCAGCAGTCTGGTCACGGGAGTGAACACTGAAGCTTTCTTT. The chain has TRBV5-4 and TRBJ1-1; D is unclear. Per germline, CDR1 SGHNT and CDR2 YYREEE (reference sequence). CDR3 length: 15 residues. Trimming stripped 5 bases from V and 0 bases from J, with 14 bases between.

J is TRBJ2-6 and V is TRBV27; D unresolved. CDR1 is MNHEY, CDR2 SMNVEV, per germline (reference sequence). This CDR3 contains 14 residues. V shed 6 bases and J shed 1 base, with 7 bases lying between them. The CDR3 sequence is CASRIESGANVLTF. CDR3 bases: TGTGCCAGCAGAATAGAGTCTGGGGCCAACGTCCTGACTTTC.

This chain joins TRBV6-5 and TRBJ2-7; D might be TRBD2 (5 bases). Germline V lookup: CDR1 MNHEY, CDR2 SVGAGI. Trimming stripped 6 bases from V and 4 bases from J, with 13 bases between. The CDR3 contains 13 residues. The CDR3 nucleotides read TGTGCCAGCAGCATGGGTAGGACTTACGAGCAGTACTTC. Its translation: CASSMGRTYEQYF.

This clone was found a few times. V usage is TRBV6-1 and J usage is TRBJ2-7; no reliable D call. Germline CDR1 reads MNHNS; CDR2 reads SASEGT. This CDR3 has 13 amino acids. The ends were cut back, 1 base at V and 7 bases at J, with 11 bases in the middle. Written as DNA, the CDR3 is TGTGCCAGCAGTGAAGTAATGGGTTGGGAGCAGTACTTC. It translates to CASSEVMGWEQYF.

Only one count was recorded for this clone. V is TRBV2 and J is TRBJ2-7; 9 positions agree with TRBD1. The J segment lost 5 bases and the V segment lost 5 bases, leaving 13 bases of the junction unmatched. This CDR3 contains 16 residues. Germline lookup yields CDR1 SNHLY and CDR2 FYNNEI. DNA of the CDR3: TGTGCCAGCAGTTTGGAGGCCGGGACAGGGATTAACGAGCAGTACTTC. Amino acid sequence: CASSLEAGTGINEQYF.

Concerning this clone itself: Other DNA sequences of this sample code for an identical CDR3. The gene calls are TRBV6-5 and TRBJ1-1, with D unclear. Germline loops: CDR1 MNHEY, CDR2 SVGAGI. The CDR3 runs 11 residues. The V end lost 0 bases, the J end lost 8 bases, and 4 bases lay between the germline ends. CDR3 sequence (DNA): TGTGCCAGCAGTTACTCTGGGGAAGCTTTCTTT. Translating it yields CASSYSGEAFF.

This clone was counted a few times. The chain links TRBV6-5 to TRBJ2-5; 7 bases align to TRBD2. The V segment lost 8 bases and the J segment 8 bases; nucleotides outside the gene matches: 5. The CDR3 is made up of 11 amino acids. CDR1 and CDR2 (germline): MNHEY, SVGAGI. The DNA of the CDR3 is TGTGCCAGCCGGACTAGTGAAACCCAGTACTTC. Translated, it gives CASRTSETQYF.

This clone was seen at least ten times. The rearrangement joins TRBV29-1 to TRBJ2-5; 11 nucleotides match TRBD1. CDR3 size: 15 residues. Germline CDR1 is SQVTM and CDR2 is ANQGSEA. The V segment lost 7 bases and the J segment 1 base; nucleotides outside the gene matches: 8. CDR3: CSAERGTGGQETQYF. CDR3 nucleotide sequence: TGCAGCGCGGAAAGGGGGACAGGGGGCCAAGAGACCCAGTACTTC.

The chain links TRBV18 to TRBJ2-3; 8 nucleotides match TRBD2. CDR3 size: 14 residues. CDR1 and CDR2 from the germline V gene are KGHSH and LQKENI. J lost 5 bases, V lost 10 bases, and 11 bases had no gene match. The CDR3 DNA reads TGTGCCACCAAAAGCGGGGGCCGGGTAGATACGCAGTATTTT. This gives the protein CATKSGGRVDTQYF. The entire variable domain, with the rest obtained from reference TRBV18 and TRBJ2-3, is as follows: NAGVMQNPRHLVRRRGQEARLRCSPMKGHSHVYWYRQLPEEGLKFMVYLQKENIIDESGMPKERFSAEFPKEGPSILRIQQVVRGDSAAYFCATKSGGRVDTQYFGPGTRLTVL.

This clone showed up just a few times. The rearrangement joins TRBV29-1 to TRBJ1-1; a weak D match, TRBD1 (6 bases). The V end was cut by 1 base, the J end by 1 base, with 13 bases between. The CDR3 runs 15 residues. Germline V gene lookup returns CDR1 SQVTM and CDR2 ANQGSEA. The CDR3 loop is CSVEGGGRRNTEAFF. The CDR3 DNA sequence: TGCAGCGTTGAAGGCGGGGGGCGCAGGAACACTGAAGCTTTCTTT.

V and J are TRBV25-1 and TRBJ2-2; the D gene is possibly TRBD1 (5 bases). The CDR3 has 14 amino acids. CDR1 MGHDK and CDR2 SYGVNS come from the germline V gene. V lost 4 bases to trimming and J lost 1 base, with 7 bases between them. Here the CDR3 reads CASSAGMNTGELFF. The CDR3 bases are TGTGCCAGCAGTGCAGGGATGAACACCGGGGAGCTGTTTTTT.

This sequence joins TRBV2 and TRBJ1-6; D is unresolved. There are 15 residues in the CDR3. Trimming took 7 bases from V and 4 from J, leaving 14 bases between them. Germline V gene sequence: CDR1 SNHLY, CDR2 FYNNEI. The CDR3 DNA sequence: TGTGCCAGCACACCGGGCAGACCTTATAATTCACCCCTCCACTTT. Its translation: CASTPGRPYNSPLHF. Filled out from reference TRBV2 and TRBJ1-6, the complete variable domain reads EPEVTQTPSHQVTQMGQEVILRCVPISNHLYFYWYRQILGQKVEFLVSFYNNEISEKSEIFDDQFSVERPDGSNFTLKIRSTKLEDSAMYFCASTPGRPYNSPLHFGNGTRLTVT.

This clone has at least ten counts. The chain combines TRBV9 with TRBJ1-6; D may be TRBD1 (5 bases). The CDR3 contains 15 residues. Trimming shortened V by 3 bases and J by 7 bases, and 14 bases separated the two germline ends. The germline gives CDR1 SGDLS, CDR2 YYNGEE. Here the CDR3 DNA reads TGTGCCAGCAGCGGCGACAGACCGCCGAATTCACCCCTCCACTTT. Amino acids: CASSGDRPPNSPLHF.

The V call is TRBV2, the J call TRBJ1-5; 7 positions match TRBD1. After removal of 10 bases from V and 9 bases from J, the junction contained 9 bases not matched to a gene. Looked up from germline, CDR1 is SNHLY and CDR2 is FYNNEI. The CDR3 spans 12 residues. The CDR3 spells CATGTATSPQHF. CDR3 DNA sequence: TGTGCCACAGGGACAGCGACCTCGCCCCAGCATTTT.